The 21 T cell receptor beta chains in this list originate from one sample, sequenced in a study of OX40 agonist ivuxolimab in advanced cancers. Sequencing was performed with immunoSEQ multiplex PCR; in TCRdb, only in-frame clones are kept and a portion is missing. Of 100,000 to 150,000 clones listed, 85% to 95% are singletons. Material: CD4+ or CD8+ T cells sorted from blood, obtained in a trial of the OX40 agonist ivuxolimab. These receptors came from an adult with an advanced solid tumor such as melanoma, head and neck, liver or kidney cancer.

In this sample, this clone turned up once. This chain connects TRBV15 to TRBJ2-5; possibly TRBD2 for D (5 bases). The germline V and J ends were trimmed by 0 bases and 2 bases, with 13 bases remaining between them. CDR1 LNHNV and CDR2 YYDKDF come from the germline V gene (reference sequence). The CDR3 has 16 residues. The CDR3 is CATSRERLGGQETQYF. In DNA form, the CDR3 reads TGTGCCACCAGCAGAGAAAGGTTGGGCGGGCAAGAGACCCAGTACTTC.

V and J are TRBV11-2 and TRBJ1-4, with 7 bases identical to TRBD1. CDR1 and CDR2 (germline): SGHAT, FQNNGV. J lost 7 bases, V lost 5 bases, and 13 bases had no gene match. The CDR3 runs 16 residues. CDR3 in DNA: TGTGCCAGCAGCATAAACAGGGGCTCAATCGTTGAAAAACTGTTTTTT. The encoded protein is CASSINRGSIVEKLFF.

This chain connects TRBV7-2 to TRBJ2-7; tentative D call: TRBD1 (5 bases). This CDR3 spans 13 amino acids. Germline V lookup: CDR1 SGHTA, CDR2 FQGNSA. The germline V and J ends were trimmed by 2 bases and 5 bases, with 10 bases remaining between them. The CDR3 sequence: CASSLTQGDEQYF. CDR3 sequence (DNA): TGTGCCAGCAGCTTAACCCAGGGCGACGAGCAGTACTTC.

The chain carries TRBV5-1 and TRBJ1-1; no clear D. Between the trimmed V and J ends, which lost 4 bases and 0 bases, there was a span of 7 bases. Germline CDR1 SGHRS, CDR2 YFSETQ. CDR3 length: 13 amino acids. CDR3 loop: CASSLKLNTEAFF. For the CDR3, the DNA is TGCGCCAGCAGCCTCAAGCTGAACACTGAAGCTTTCTTT.

The CDR3 sequence: CASSSTTGESYTF. CDR3 DNA: TGTGCCAGCAGCAGTACAACAGGGGAAAGCTACACCTTC. This chain connects TRBV7-3 to TRBJ1-2; 7 bases line up with TRBD1. Per germline, CDR1 SGHTA and CDR2 FQGTGA. V shed 5 bases and J 9 bases; nucleotides not matched to a gene: 9. This CDR3 comprises 13 residues. The whole variable domain, filled in from reference TRBV7-3 and TRBJ1-2, reads GAGVSQTPSNKVTEKGKYVELRCDPISGHTALYWYRQSLGQGPEFLIYFQGTGAADDSGLPNDRFFAVRPEGSVSTLKIQRTERGDSAVYLCASSSTTGESYTFGSGTRLTVV.

The gene calls are TRBV20-1 and TRBJ1-1; D is ambiguous. V lost 3 bases and J lost 11, with 10 bases in between. The CDR3 is 10 amino acids. Germline V gives CDR1 DFQATT, CDR2 SNEGSKA (reference sequence). The CDR3 spells CSARAERAFF. CDR3 in DNA: TGCAGTGCTAGGGCCGAGCGGGCTTTCTTT.

The rearrangement joins TRBV27 to TRBJ1-4; D is uncertain. The CDR3 length is 15 residues. Germline lookup yields CDR1 MNHEY and CDR2 SMNVEV (reference sequence). Trimming left V 5 bases short and J 3 bases short, with 13 bases between. The CDR3, as DNA: TGTGCCAGCAGTCCTAGTCCGATGGCTAATGAAAAACTGTTTTTT. Encoded protein: CASSPSPMANEKLFF.

This clone was found a few times. The chain couples TRBV9 to TRBJ2-7; 8 nucleotides agree with TRBD1. In germline, CDR1 is SGDLS, CDR2 YYNGEE. The CDR3 runs to 16 residues. J gave up 1 base and V 0 bases, and 6 bases lay outside the gene matches. The CDR3 nucleotides are TGTGCCAGCAGCGTAGAACCGACAGGGGCTTCCTACGAGCAGTACTTC. It is translated as CASSVEPTGASYEQYF.

The chain joins TRBV18 to TRBJ1-1; TRBD1 matches at 8 bases. CDR3 length equals 16 residues. CDR1 and CDR2 from the germline V gene are KGHSH and LQKENI. J gave up 3 bases and V 6 bases, and 12 bases lay outside the gene matches. The CDR3, as DNA: TGTGCCAGCTCGAATCAGGGGGCGCCCGGGTACACTGAAGCTTTCTTT. Encoded protein: CASSNQGAPGYTEAFF.

The chain is built from TRBV7-2 and TRBJ1-6; D not certain. Trimming pared 0 bases from V and 13 bases from J, leaving 13 bases between. Germline V gives CDR1 SGHTA, CDR2 FQGNSA. The CDR3 extends over 14 amino acids. CDR3 sequence (DNA): TGTGCCAGCAGCTTAGCATGGCAGGACCCTCCCCTCCACTTT. This codes for CASSLAWQDPPLHF.

The rearrangement uses TRBV20-1 and TRBJ1-2; a weak D match, TRBD1 (6 bases). The V gene lost 8 bases and the J gene lost 6 bases, with 10 bases spanning the gap. Germline-derived CDR1 and CDR2 are DFQATT and SNEGSKA (reference sequence). This CDR3 region has 10 residues. The DNA of the CDR3 is TGCAGTACAGGGTCAGATGGCTACACCTTC. Translating it yields CSTGSDGYTF.

The chain couples TRBV11-2 to TRBJ2-5; TRBD1 matches 7 bases. The CDR3 covers 15 residues. Trimming removed 6 bases from V and 3 bases from J; junction bases left unmatched: 10. Germline assignment: CDR1 SGHAT and CDR2 FQNNGV. In nucleotides, the CDR3 is TGTGCCAGCAGTTCTCGACCGACAGGGAAAGAGACCCAGTACTTC. This translates into CASSSRPTGKETQYF.

CDR3 loop: CASSLRSEQYF. The CDR3 DNA reads TGTGCCAGCAGCTTACGAAGCGAGCAGTACTTC. The V and J genes are TRBV7-6 and TRBJ2-7; D is unclear. The CDR3 sequence is 11 residues long. Deletions cut 2 bases from V and 6 bases from J, with 5 bases between. The germline CDR1 and CDR2 sequences are SGHVS and FNYEAQ.

The J gene is TRBJ1-4, the V gene TRBV28, with D perhaps TRBD1 (6 bases). This CDR3 contains 14 residues. The V and J ends lost 4 bases and 4 bases respectively, with 10 bases between them. CDR1 and CDR2 (germline): MDHEN, SYDVKM. The CDR3 loop is CASSSQGVNEKLFF. Here the CDR3 DNA reads TGTGCCAGCAGTTCACAGGGAGTTAATGAAAAACTGTTTTTT.

This sequence joins TRBV18 and TRBJ2-1, with TRBD1 identical over 9 bases. Per germline, CDR1 KGHSH and CDR2 LQKENI. Trimming cost V 3 bases and J 7 bases; bases outside gene matches: 7. This CDR3 is 15 amino acids long. CDR3 sequence: CASSPGQGSGNEQFF. CDR3 coding DNA: TGTGCCAGCTCACCCGGACAGGGGTCAGGAAATGAGCAGTTCTTC.

The chain has TRBV9 and TRBJ2-3; D is unresolved. V shed 3 bases and J shed 8 bases, with 10 bases lying between them. CDR1 and CDR2 from the germline V gene are SGDLS and YYNGEE. This CDR3 comprises 12 residues. CDR3 nucleotide sequence: TGTGCCAGCAGCGCCAAGGGTAGTACGCAGTATTTT. Amino acid sequence: CASSAKGSTQYF.

The chain carries TRBV13 and TRBJ2-1; D gene unclear. Germline V CDR1 and CDR2: PRHDT, FYEKMQ (reference sequence). This CDR3 spans 15 amino acids. V gave up 1 base and J gave up 0 bases, with 7 bases separating them. CDR3 sequence: CASSLDGRSYNEQFF. CDR3 DNA: TGTGCCAGCAGCTTAGATGGGCGCTCCTACAATGAGCAGTTCTTC.

The chain links TRBV7-2 to TRBJ1-3; possibly TRBD1 for D (6 bases). The V and J ends lost 1 base and 8 bases respectively, with 9 bases between them. There are 13 residues in the CDR3. Germline V gene data show CDR1 as SGHTA and CDR2 as FQGNSA. CDR3 loop: CASSLEGGDTIYF. DNA of the CDR3: TGTGCCAGCAGCTTAGAGGGGGGGGACACCATATATTTT.

The V gene is TRBV7-9, the J gene TRBJ2-7; no clear D gene. CDR3 size: 13 residues. Germline V gene data show CDR1 as SEHNR and CDR2 as FQNEAQ (reference sequence). V was pared by 6 bases and J by 5 bases, with 14 bases between. CDR3 sequence: CASSLGWENEQYF. For the CDR3, the DNA is TGTGCCAGCAGTCTTGGATGGGAAAACGAGCAGTACTTC.

This clone was recorded once. The chain recombines TRBV4-2 with TRBJ1-5, with D perhaps matching TRBD1 (6 bases). V was pared by 1 base and J by 4 bases, with 17 bases between. This CDR3 contains 17 residues. Germline V gene data show CDR1 as LGHNA and CDR2 as YNFKEQ. The CDR3 coding sequence is TGTGCCAGCAGCCAAGGAGGCCTTCTCAGGGGAAATCAGCCCCAGCATTTT. Its protein product is CASSQGGLLRGNQPQHF.

The V and J genes are TRBV4-3 and TRBJ1-2; D unclear. Between the trimmed V and J ends, which lost 5 bases and 4 bases, there was a span of 11 bases. Germline V gene data show CDR1 as LGHNA and CDR2 as YSLEER. The CDR3 sequence is 13 residues long. This chain's CDR3 is CASSARLAYGYTF. Written as DNA, the CDR3 is TGCGCCAGCAGCGCACGGTTGGCCTATGGCTACACCTTC.